This TCR beta chain was sequenced for a study of shared clonotypes between healthy human individuals. A word on this clone: What it recognizes is unknown.

Whole-study findings and limits: The four-donor shared clonotypes exceeded non-shared clonotypes in generation probability, with non-shared ones scoring lower. It was the few donors that limited the genetic and exposure-history diversity represented. A handful of donors showed sharing of approximately 4.7% of naive CD4 clonotypes.

J was trimmed by 4 bases and V by 8 bases; bases with no gene match: 9. Germline V gives CDR1 SGHTA, CDR2 FQGNSA. CDR3 size: 14 residues. Assay: immunoSEQ multiplex PCR; the TCRdb copy retains only in-frame clones and omits some. The sample has approximately 980,000 clones; 76% are singletons. The chain couples TRBV7-2 to TRBJ2-7; 9 bases agree with TRBD1. Material: memory CD4+ T cells sorted from blood. The sample's subset: CD45RA-negative fraction. The source of this sequence is a man aged 18 to 29 in good health. This CDR3 reads CASSPRTGVYEQYF. CDR3 DNA sequence: TGTGCCAGCTCCCCTAGGACAGGGGTTTACGAGCAGTACTTC.